This is a list of T cell receptor beta chains from one sample in a study of T-cell memory formation after mild COVID-19. TCRdb re-analysed the 5' RACE reads in MiXCR, keeping a single row per CDR3 protein. The table includes more than 250,000 distinct CDR3 sequences, 15% to 20% detected once. Sample: PBMCs or a T cell subset sorted from them (not recorded which). The receptors derive from a man aged 18 to 35 who had mild COVID-19 (a few samples of this study predate the infection). Cell type and time point are not known. The CDR3 runs from the conserved cysteine through the conserved F or W. D genes are given only for firm matches. Not every row has a clone size; where given, it reads once, few, many or a size class.

J gene: TRBJ2-5
V gene: TRBV7-9
clone size: -
D gene: -
CDR3 DNA: TGTGCCAGCAGCTTTCTAGAGAAGACCCAGTACTTC
CDR3 protein: CASSFLEKTQYF

J gene: TRBJ1-2
V gene: TRBV6-5
clone size: -
D gene: -
CDR3 DNA: TGTGCCAGCAGTACCCCCCGGGGGCGCTTACGAGTTGGCTACACCTTC
CDR3 protein: CASSTPRGRLRVGYTF

J gene: TRBJ2-1
V gene: TRBV5-1
clone size: -
D gene: -
CDR3 DNA: TGCGCCAGCAGTGTGGGACCCGGGGATGAGCAGTTCTTC
CDR3 protein: CASSVGPGDEQFF

J gene: TRBJ2-3
V gene: TRBV6-2/TRBV6-3
clone size: -
D gene: TRBD2
CDR3 DNA: TGTGCCAGCAGGAGGGGACTAGCGCAAAGCACAGATACGCAGTATTTT
CDR3 protein: CASRRGLAQSTDTQYF

J gene: TRBJ2-1
V gene: TRBV5-1
clone size: -
D gene: -
CDR3 DNA: TGCGCCAGCAGCTTGGCGGGCCCCGAGTTCTTC
CDR3 protein: CASSLAGPEFF

J gene: TRBJ1-1
V gene: TRBV6-5
clone size: -
D gene: TRBD1
CDR3 DNA: TGTGCCAGCAGTTCCCCCAGGGGGGTCACTGAAGCTTTCTTT
CDR3 protein: CASSSPRGVTEAFF

J gene: TRBJ1-1
V gene: TRBV7-2
clone size: -
D gene: -
CDR3 DNA: TGTGCCAGCGGGGCCTTGGGCACTGAAGCTTTCTTT
CDR3 protein: CASGALGTEAFF

J gene: TRBJ2-1
V gene: TRBV11-1
clone size: -
D gene: TRBD2
CDR3 DNA: TGTGCCAGCAGCTTAGGTGCTAGCGGGGGGGCAAATGAGCAGTTCTTC
CDR3 protein: CASSLGASGGANEQFF

J gene: TRBJ1-2
V gene: TRBV20-1
clone size: -
D gene: -
CDR3 DNA: TGCAGTGCCTCCGGGGGGTTGAACTATGGCTACACCTTC
CDR3 protein: CSASGGLNYGYTF

J gene: TRBJ2-3
V gene: TRBV5-6
clone size: -
D gene: TRBD1
CDR3 DNA: TGTGCCAGCGGCCCTCAACAGGGGGCTAGGACAGATACGCAGTATTTT
CDR3 protein: CASGPQQGARTDTQYF

J gene: TRBJ2-1
V gene: TRBV7-2
clone size: -
D gene: TRBD2
CDR3 DNA: TGTGCCAGCAGCCCCCGGACTAGCTTCAATGAGCAGTTCTTC
CDR3 protein: CASSPRTSFNEQFF

J gene: TRBJ2-1
V gene: TRBV7-6
clone size: few
D gene: TRBD2
CDR3 DNA: TGTGCCAGCAGACAAATTAGCGGGGAGTCCTACAATGAGCAGTTCTTC
CDR3 protein: CASRQISGESYNEQFF

J gene: TRBJ1-1
V gene: TRBV5-1
clone size: -
D gene: TRBD1
CDR3 DNA: TGCGCCAGCAGCGGATACGGGACAGGGGGAAACACTGAAGCTTTCTTT
CDR3 protein: CASSGYGTGGNTEAFF

J gene: TRBJ1-1
V gene: TRBV4-3
clone size: few
D gene: TRBD1
CDR3 DNA: TGCGCCAGCACTACTCACAGGGGTGGTGAAGCTTTCTTT
CDR3 protein: CASTTHRGGEAFF

J gene: TRBJ1-2
V gene: TRBV3-2
clone size: -
D gene: -
CDR3 DNA: TGTGCCAGCGGCAGCGGGGATCGGGCGTCTGGCTACACCTTC
CDR3 protein: CASGSGDRASGYTF

J gene: TRBJ1-6
V gene: TRBV7-6
clone size: -
D gene: -
CDR3 DNA: TGTGCCAGCAGCCTATATCCTAAGGGACGCGAGCCACCCCTCCACTTT
CDR3 protein: CASSLYPKGREPPLHF

J gene: TRBJ1-2
V gene: TRBV29-1
clone size: -
D gene: -
CDR3 DNA: TGCAGCATCCCCCATCGAGGAGGCTACACCTTC
CDR3 protein: CSIPHRGGYTF

J gene: TRBJ2-5
V gene: TRBV7-9
clone size: many
D gene: -
CDR3 DNA: TGTGCCAGCAGCCCCTCTTCGTTAGAGACCCAGTACTTC
CDR3 protein: CASSPSSLETQYF

J gene: TRBJ2-1
V gene: TRBV24-1
clone size: few
D gene: TRBD2
CDR3 DNA: TGTGCCACCAGTGAACCCGGTGTTAGCGGGGAGTACAATGAGCAGTTCTTC
CDR3 protein: CATSEPGVSGEYNEQFF

J gene: TRBJ1-4
V gene: TRBV5-1
clone size: -
D gene: -
CDR3 DNA: TGCGCCAGCAGCTTGGAGGTCAGGCAGGCGGGAAAACTGTTTTTT
CDR3 protein: CASSLEVRQAGKLFF

J gene: TRBJ2-2
V gene: TRBV20-1
clone size: few
D gene: -
CDR3 DNA: TGCAGTGCTATTTCTACCGGGGAGCTGTTTTTT
CDR3 protein: CSAISTGELFF

J gene: TRBJ2-2
V gene: TRBV27
clone size: -
D gene: TRBD1
CDR3 DNA: TGTGCCAGCAGTTTCAGGCAGGGGGCGGCCGGGGAGCTGTTTTTT
CDR3 protein: CASSFRQGAAGELFF

J gene: TRBJ2-5
V gene: TRBV6-2/TRBV6-3
clone size: many
D gene: -
CDR3 DNA: TGTGCCAGCAGTTTGGGGTTAGAGACCCAGTACTTC
CDR3 protein: CASSLGLETQYF

J gene: TRBJ1-5
V gene: TRBV28
clone size: few
D gene: TRBD1
CDR3 DNA: TGTGCCAGCAGAACGACCCAGGGGGATCAGCCCCAGCATTTT
CDR3 protein: CASRTTQGDQPQHF

J gene: TRBJ2-4
V gene: TRBV9
clone size: -
D gene: -
CDR3 DNA: TGTGCCAGCAGCGTAGATGCCCACAAAAACATTCAGTACTTC
CDR3 protein: CASSVDAHKNIQYF

J gene: TRBJ2-2
V gene: TRBV5-1
clone size: few
D gene: TRBD1
CDR3 DNA: TGCGCCAGCAGCTCGTCCGGCAGGGGGCGACCCGGGGAGCTGTTTTTT
CDR3 protein: CASSSSGRGRPGELFF

J gene: TRBJ1-5
V gene: TRBV6-2/TRBV6-3
clone size: few
D gene: TRBD1
CDR3 DNA: TGTGCCAGCAGCCGTGCCGGGACAGGGGTGCCGGGTCAGCCCCAGCATTTT
CDR3 protein: CASSRAGTGVPGQPQHF

J gene: TRBJ2-6
V gene: TRBV28
clone size: -
D gene: -
CDR3 DNA: TGTGCCAGCCGCAGGGGTGGGCTACCTGGGGCCAACGTCCTGACTTTC
CDR3 protein: CASRRGGLPGANVLTF

J gene: TRBJ2-2
V gene: TRBV5-4
clone size: once
D gene: -
CDR3 DNA: TGTGCCAGCAGCTCAATCCAGGGTTTAAACACCGGGGAGCTGTTTTTT
CDR3 protein: CASSSIQGLNTGELFF

J gene: TRBJ2-3
V gene: TRBV12-3/TRBV12-4
clone size: many
D gene: TRBD2
CDR3 DNA: TGTGCCAGCAGTTCGACTAGCGGGGGAACAGATACGCAGTATTTT
CDR3 protein: CASSSTSGGTDTQYF

J gene: TRBJ1-2
V gene: TRBV29-1
clone size: -
D gene: -
CDR3 DNA: TGCAGCGTTGAAGATTTCCTGTATGGGGCATCAAGGTCTGATGGCTACACCTTC
CDR3 protein: CSVEDFLYGASRSDGYTF

J gene: TRBJ1-1
V gene: TRBV20-1
clone size: -
D gene: -
CDR3 DNA: TGCAGTGCTCACAGTCCCCTAGTCTTAAACACTGAAGCTTTCTTT
CDR3 protein: CSAHSPLVLNTEAFF

J gene: TRBJ1-1
V gene: TRBV5-1
clone size: -
D gene: -
CDR3 DNA: TGCGCCAGCAGCAACAAACAGGGCTTGAACACTGAAGCTTTCTTT
CDR3 protein: CASSNKQGLNTEAFF

J gene: TRBJ1-1
V gene: TRBV5-1
clone size: few
D gene: -
CDR3 DNA: TGCGCCAGCAGCTTTGGAACCGTGGACGGGAATGAAGCTTTCTTT
CDR3 protein: CASSFGTVDGNEAFF

J gene: TRBJ2-7
V gene: TRBV6-2/TRBV6-3
clone size: few
D gene: -
CDR3 DNA: TGTGCCAGCAGTTACGGGGAACTTATCTACGAGCAGTACTTC
CDR3 protein: CASSYGELIYEQYF

J gene: TRBJ2-1
V gene: TRBV6-1
clone size: -
D gene: TRBD1
CDR3 DNA: TGTGCCAGCAGTGATGTGACAGGGGTGCCCTACAATGAGCAGTTCTTC
CDR3 protein: CASSDVTGVPYNEQFF

J gene: TRBJ2-3
V gene: TRBV5-1
clone size: -
D gene: -
CDR3 DNA: TGCGCCAGCAGAAGGGACGGAGATACGCAGTATTTT
CDR3 protein: CASRRDGDTQYF

J gene: TRBJ2-2
V gene: TRBV11-2
clone size: -
D gene: -
CDR3 DNA: TGTGCCAGCAGCTTCGGACACGCCGGGGAGCTGTTTTTT
CDR3 protein: CASSFGHAGELFF

J gene: TRBJ2-7
V gene: TRBV30
clone size: few
D gene: -
CDR3 DNA: TGTGCCTGGGCCCAAACAGGGGAGCAGTACTTC
CDR3 protein: CAWAQTGEQYF

J gene: TRBJ1-2
V gene: TRBV2
clone size: few
D gene: TRBD1
CDR3 DNA: TGTGCTTCAGGGGGCGACTATGGCTACACCTTC
CDR3 protein: CASGGDYGYTF

J gene: TRBJ2-6
V gene: TRBV10-3
clone size: many
D gene: -
CDR3 DNA: TGTGCCATCAGTGATAGTTTTACTGGGGCCAACGTCCTGACTTTC
CDR3 protein: CAISDSFTGANVLTF

J gene: TRBJ2-7
V gene: TRBV5-5
clone size: many
D gene: -
CDR3 DNA: TGTGCCAGCAGCGTGGGAGGAACCTCCTACGAGCAGTACTTC
CDR3 protein: CASSVGGTSYEQYF

J gene: TRBJ2-3
V gene: TRBV28
clone size: -
D gene: TRBD2
CDR3 DNA: TGTGCCAGCAGTTTAAGGGCTAGCGGGGGGTTCGCAGATACGCAGTATTTT
CDR3 protein: CASSLRASGGFADTQYF

J gene: TRBJ2-1
V gene: TRBV4-1
clone size: -
D gene: -
CDR3 DNA: TGCGCCAGCAGCCAAGGAATCCCTCGGGGCAATGAGCAGTTCTTC
CDR3 protein: CASSQGIPRGNEQFF

J gene: TRBJ2-5
V gene: TRBV12-3/TRBV12-4
clone size: few
D gene: -
CDR3 DNA: TGTGCCAGCCAATGGGGGGTTCAAGAGACCCAGTACTTC
CDR3 protein: CASQWGVQETQYF

J gene: TRBJ2-6
V gene: TRBV7-3
clone size: many
D gene: -
CDR3 DNA: TGTGCCAGCAGCTTAGGGGCGCGGGCCAACGTCCTGACTTTC
CDR3 protein: CASSLGARANVLTF

J gene: TRBJ1-1
V gene: TRBV20-1
clone size: -
D gene: -
CDR3 DNA: TGCAGTGCTAGGGGGACAATTCGGGACCCATTGGACACTGAAGCTTTCTTT
CDR3 protein: CSARGTIRDPLDTEAFF

J gene: TRBJ1-3
V gene: TRBV5-8
clone size: few
D gene: -
CDR3 DNA: TGTGCCAGCAGCTCGGCCCGGGACTATGGAAACACCATATATTTT
CDR3 protein: CASSSARDYGNTIYF

J gene: TRBJ2-7
V gene: TRBV5-1
clone size: -
D gene: TRBD1
CDR3 DNA: TGCGCCAGCAGCTACTCCGGGACAGGCACAGATCTATCCTACGAGCAGTACTTC
CDR3 protein: CASSYSGTGTDLSYEQYF

J gene: TRBJ1-6
V gene: TRBV11-2
clone size: few
D gene: -
CDR3 DNA: TGTGCCAGCAGCTTCTGGGTGTCGCCCCTCCACTTT
CDR3 protein: CASSFWVSPLHF

J gene: TRBJ2-3
V gene: TRBV19
clone size: -
D gene: -
CDR3 DNA: TGTGCCAGTAGTACCCAGGAGAGCACAGATACGCAGTATTTT
CDR3 protein: CASSTQESTDTQYF

J gene: TRBJ1-1
V gene: TRBV6-5
clone size: -
D gene: -
CDR3 DNA: TGTGCCAGCAGTTACCGGAGTGGAGGGAACACTGAAGCTTTCTTT
CDR3 protein: CASSYRSGGNTEAFF

J gene: TRBJ1-2
V gene: TRBV25-1
clone size: -
D gene: -
CDR3 DNA: TGTGCCAGCAGTGATCGGGTGGGTGGCTACACCTTC
CDR3 protein: CASSDRVGGYTF

J gene: TRBJ2-1
V gene: TRBV12-3/TRBV12-4
clone size: -
D gene: -
CDR3 DNA: TGTGCCATTGGATCTTTGGGCAATGAGCAGTTCTTC
CDR3 protein: CAIGSLGNEQFF

J gene: TRBJ2-1
V gene: TRBV12-3/TRBV12-4
clone size: few
D gene: TRBD1
CDR3 DNA: TGTGCCAGCAATTTGGGGACAGGCAATGAGCAGTTCTTC
CDR3 protein: CASNLGTGNEQFF

J gene: TRBJ2-1
V gene: TRBV5-5
clone size: many
D gene: -
CDR3 DNA: TGTGCCAGCAGCTTGGCCCCAGGGGTCTACAATGAGCAGTTCTTC
CDR3 protein: CASSLAPGVYNEQFF

J gene: TRBJ2-4
V gene: TRBV5-1
clone size: -
D gene: -
CDR3 DNA: TGCGCCAGCAGCTCAACAGTCAAACTAGCCAAAAACATTCAGTACTTC
CDR3 protein: CASSSTVKLAKNIQYF

J gene: TRBJ2-7
V gene: TRBV5-1
clone size: few
D gene: -
CDR3 DNA: TGCGCCAGCAGCTTGGACGAAGGGTGGTGGTCGTACGAGCAGTACTTC
CDR3 protein: CASSLDEGWWSYEQYF